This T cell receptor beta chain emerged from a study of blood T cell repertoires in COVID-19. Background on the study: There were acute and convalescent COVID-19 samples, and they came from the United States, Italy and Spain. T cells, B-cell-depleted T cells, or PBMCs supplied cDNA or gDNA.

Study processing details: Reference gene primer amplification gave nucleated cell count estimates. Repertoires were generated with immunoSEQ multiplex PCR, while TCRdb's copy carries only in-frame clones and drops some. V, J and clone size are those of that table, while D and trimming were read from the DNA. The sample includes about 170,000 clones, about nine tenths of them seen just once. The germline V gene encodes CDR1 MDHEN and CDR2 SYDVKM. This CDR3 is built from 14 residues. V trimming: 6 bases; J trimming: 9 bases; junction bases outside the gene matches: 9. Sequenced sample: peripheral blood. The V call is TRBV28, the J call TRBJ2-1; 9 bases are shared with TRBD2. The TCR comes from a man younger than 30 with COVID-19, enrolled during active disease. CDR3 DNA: TGTGCCAGCAGATCTAGCGGGACCGGGCCTGAGCAGTTCTTC. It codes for CASRSSGTGPEQFF.